This TCR beta chain came from a study of identifying expanded T cells in peripheral blood. General study points: Clone count variance between roughly 2-week samples rose with total template count.

Data came from immunoSEQ multiplex PCR; TCRdb stores just in-frame clones and leaves some out. The sample records around 130,000 clones, roughly 90% being singletons. During the collection period, no donor immune events like infections were recorded. Germline CDR1 ENHRY, CDR2 SYGVKD. The CDR3 covers 16 residues. Trimming took 4 bases from V and 0 from J, leaving 13 bases between them. This clone was detected only once. Its antigen is undetermined. V and J are TRBV10-3 and TRBJ2-1, with TRBD2 as a possible D gene (6 bases). The sample was blood. The source of this sequence is a person aged 18 to 75 in good health. CDR3 sequence: CAISVRAGNSYNEQFF. CDR3 bases: TGTGCCATCAGTGTCCGTGCGGGGAACTCCTACAATGAGCAGTTCTTC.